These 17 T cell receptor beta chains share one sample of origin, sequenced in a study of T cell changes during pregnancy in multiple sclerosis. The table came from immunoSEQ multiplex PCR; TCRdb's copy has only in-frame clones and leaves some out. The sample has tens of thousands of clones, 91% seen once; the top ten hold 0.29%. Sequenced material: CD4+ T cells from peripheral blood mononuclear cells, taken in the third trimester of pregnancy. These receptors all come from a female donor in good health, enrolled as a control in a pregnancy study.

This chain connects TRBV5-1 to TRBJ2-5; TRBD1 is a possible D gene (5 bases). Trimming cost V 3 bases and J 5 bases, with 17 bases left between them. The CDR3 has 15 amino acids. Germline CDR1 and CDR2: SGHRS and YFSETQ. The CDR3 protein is CASSSTQGWGETQYF. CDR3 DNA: TGCGCCAGCAGCTCTACGCAGGGCTGGGGCGAGACCCAGTACTTC.

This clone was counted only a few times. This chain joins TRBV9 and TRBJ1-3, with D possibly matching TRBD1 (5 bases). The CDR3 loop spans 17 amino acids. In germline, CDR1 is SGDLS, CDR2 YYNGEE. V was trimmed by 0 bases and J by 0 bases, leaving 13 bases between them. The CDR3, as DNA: TGTGCCAGCAGCGTAGAATCAACAGGCTACTCTGGAAACACCATATATTTT. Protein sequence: CASSVESTGYSGNTIYF.

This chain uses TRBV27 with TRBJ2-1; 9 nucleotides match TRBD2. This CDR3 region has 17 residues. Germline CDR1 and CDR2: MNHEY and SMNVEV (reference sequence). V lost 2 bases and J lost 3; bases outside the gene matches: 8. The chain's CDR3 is CASSLALGAGGYNEQFF. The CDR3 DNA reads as TGTGCCAGCAGTTTAGCTCTGGGAGCGGGGGGCTACAATGAGCAGTTCTTC.

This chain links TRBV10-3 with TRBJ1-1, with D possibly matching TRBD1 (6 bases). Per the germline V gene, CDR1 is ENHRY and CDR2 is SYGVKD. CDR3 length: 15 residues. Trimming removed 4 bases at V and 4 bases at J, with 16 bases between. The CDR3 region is CAISGPTGQGTEAFF. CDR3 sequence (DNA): TGTGCCATCAGTGGGCCGACAGGACAAGGCACTGAAGCTTTCTTT.

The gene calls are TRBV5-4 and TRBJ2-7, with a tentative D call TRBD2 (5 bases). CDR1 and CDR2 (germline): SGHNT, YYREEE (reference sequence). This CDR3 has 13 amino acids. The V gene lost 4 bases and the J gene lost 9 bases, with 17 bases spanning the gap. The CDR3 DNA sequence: TGTGCCAGCAGCACGGGCCCCGACGGGGTGCAGTACTTC. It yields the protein CASSTGPDGVQYF.

Written as DNA, the CDR3 is TGTGCCAGCAGCTTAGAAGGGAGTGGCAATCAGCCCCAGCATTTT. Amino acid sequence: CASSLEGSGNQPQHF. This rearrangement joins TRBV7-9 to TRBJ1-5; no definite D call. Germline CDR1 SEHNR, CDR2 FQNEAQ (reference sequence). Trimming left V 1 base short and J 2 bases short, with 9 bases between. The CDR3 is 15 residues long.

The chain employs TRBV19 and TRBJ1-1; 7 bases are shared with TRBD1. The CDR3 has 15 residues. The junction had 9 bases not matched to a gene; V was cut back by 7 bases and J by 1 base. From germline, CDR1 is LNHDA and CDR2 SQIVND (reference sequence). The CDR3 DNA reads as TGTGCCAGTACCCCGGGACAGCGGAAGAACACTGAAGCTTTCTTT. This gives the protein CASTPGQRKNTEAFF. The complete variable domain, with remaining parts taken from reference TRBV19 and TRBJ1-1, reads DGGITQSPKYLFRKEGQNVTLSCEQNLNHDAMYWYRQDPGQGLRLIYYSQIVNDFQKGDIAEGYSVSREKKESFPLTVTSAQKNPTAFYLCASTPGQRKNTEAFFGQGTRLTVV.

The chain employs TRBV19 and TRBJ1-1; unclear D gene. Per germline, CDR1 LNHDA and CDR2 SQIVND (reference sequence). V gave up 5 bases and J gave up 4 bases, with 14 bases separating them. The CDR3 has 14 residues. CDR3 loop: CASSSGPGVTEAFF. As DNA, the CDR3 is TGTGCCAGTAGTTCCGGTCCTGGTGTCACTGAAGCTTTCTTT. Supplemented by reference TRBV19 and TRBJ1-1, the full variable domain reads DGGITQSPKYLFRKEGQNVTLSCEQNLNHDAMYWYRQDPGQGLRLIYYSQIVNDFQKGDIAEGYSVSREKKESFPLTVTSAQKNPTAFYLCASSSGPGVTEAFFGQGTRLTVV.

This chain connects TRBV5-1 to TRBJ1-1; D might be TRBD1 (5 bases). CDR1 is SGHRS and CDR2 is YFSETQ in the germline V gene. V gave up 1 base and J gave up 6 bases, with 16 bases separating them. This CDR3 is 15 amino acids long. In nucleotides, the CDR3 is TGCGCCAGCAGCTTGAGCCAGGGCGGATGGGCTGAAGCTTTCTTT. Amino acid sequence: CASSLSQGGWAEAFF.

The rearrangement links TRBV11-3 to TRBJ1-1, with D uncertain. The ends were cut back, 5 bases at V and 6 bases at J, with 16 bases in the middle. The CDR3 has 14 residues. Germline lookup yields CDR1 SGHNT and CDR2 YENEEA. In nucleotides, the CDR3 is TGTGCCAGCAGCGACCGGGAGCATCAATCTGAAGCTTTCTTT. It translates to CASSDREHQSEAFF.

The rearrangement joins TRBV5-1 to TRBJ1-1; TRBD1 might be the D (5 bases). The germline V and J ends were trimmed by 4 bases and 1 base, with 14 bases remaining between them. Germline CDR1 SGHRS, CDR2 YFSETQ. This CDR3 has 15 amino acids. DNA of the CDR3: TGCGCCAGCAGCCCCTCGGGGGGTCAGAACACTGAAGCTTTCTTT. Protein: CASSPSGGQNTEAFF. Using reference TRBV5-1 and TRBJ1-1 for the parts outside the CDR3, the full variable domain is KAGVTQTPRYLIKTRGQQVTLSCSPISGHRSVSWYQQTPGQGLQFLFEYFSETQRNKGNFPGRFSGRQFSNSRSEMNVSTLELGDSALYLCASSPSGGQNTEAFFGQGTRLTVV.

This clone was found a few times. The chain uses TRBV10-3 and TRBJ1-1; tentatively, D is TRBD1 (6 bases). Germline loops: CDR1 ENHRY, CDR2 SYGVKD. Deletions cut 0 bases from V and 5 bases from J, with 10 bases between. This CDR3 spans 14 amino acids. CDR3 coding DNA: TGTGCCATCAGTGAGTCGAAGGGGGAGACTGAAGCTTTCTTT. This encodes CAISESKGETEAFF.

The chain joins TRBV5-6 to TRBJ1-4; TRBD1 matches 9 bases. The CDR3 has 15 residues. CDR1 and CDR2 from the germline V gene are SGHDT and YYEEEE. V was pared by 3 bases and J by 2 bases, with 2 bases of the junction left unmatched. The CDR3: CASSWGTGTNEKLFF. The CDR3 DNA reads TGTGCCAGCAGCTGGGGGACAGGGACTAATGAAAAACTGTTTTTT.

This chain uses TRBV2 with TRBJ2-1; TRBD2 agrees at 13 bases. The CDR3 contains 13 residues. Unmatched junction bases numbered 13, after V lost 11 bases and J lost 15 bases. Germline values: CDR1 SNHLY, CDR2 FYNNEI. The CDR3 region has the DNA TGTGCCGGGCAGACTAGCGGGGGGTTGGAAAGGTTCTTC. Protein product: CAGQTSGGLERFF.

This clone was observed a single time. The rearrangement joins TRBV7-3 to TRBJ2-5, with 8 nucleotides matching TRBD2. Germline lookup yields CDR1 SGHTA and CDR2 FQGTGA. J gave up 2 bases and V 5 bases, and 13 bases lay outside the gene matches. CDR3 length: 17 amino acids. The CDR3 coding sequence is TGTGCCAGCAGCCCCGGGGTAGCGGGGTGGCATCAAGAGACCCAGTACTTC. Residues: CASSPGVAGWHQETQYF.

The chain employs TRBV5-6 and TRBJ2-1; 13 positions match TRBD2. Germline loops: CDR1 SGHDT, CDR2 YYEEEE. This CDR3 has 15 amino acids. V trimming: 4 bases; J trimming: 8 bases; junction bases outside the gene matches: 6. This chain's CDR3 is CASSNGLAGVHEQFF. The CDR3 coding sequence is TGTGCCAGCAGCAACGGACTAGCGGGGGTCCATGAGCAGTTCTTC.

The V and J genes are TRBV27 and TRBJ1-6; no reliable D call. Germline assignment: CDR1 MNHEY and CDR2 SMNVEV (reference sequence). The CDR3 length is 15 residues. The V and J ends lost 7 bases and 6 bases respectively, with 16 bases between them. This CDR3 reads CASTPRSGVNSPLHF. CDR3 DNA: TGTGCCAGCACCCCTCGGAGCGGTGTTAATTCACCCCTCCACTTT.